The clone carrying this TCR beta chain was observed many times. The antigen is not known. The sample belongs to a study of T-cell reconstitution after alpha-beta-depleted transplantation in children. Study-wide findings and caveats: At the one-year point after transplant, T-cell counts and TCRbeta diversity were found to come mostly from T cells that had been newly produced. Several hundred rapidly expanded clones from non-depleted graft cells reportedly supplied alpha-beta T cells about two months post-transplant. TCRbeta diversity was high at day 60 in some patients (a result of surviving recipient T cells and thymic progenitors).

Preparing the TCRbeta library involved the use of unique molecular identifiers. TCRdb fed the PCR reads into MiXCR, producing one record per CDR3 protein. The profile shows 250,000 to 300,000 distinct CDR3 sequences, roughly 11% of them singletons. The CDR3 contains 13 residues. The germline gives CDR1 DFQATT, CDR2 SNEGSKA (reference sequence). Trimming removed 4 bases at V and 0 bases at J, with 7 bases between. This clonotype was obtained from a male patient between 2 and 9 years old who had a stem cell transplant for chronic granulomatous disease, so the T cells may come from the graft donor. The gene calls are TRBV20-1 and TRBJ1-3, with a possible D match to TRBD1 (6 bases). The source was peripheral blood, collected 180 days after TCRalphabeta/CD19-depleted stem cell transplant. This chain's CDR3 is CSAKGGSGNTIYF. The CDR3 DNA reads as TGCAGTGCTAAGGGGGGCTCTGGAAACACCATATATTTT.